This is a list of T cell receptor beta chains from one sample in a study of blood T cell repertoires in COVID-19. Method: immunoSEQ multiplex PCR; TCRdb's copy keeps in-frame clones and lacks some. The table lists about 300,000 clones, about nine tenths of them singletons, with around 1.5% in the top ten. The sample taken for sequencing was peripheral blood. These receptors came from a woman between 40 and 50 years old who had recovered from COVID-19. Each CDR3 is given with its conserved first and last residue. A D gene is named only where the DNA matches it firmly. Size is stated for part of the rows, as once, few or many counts, or as a class when the clone is expanded.

v_call: TRBV5-1
j_call: TRBJ2-2
clone_size: few
d_call: NA
cdr3_aa: CASSKLSDRDTGELFF
cdr3_nt: TGCGCCAGCAGCAAACTTAGCGATAGGGACACCGGGGAGCTGTTTTTT

v_call: TRBV4-3
j_call: TRBJ1-1
clone_size: NA
d_call: NA
cdr3_aa: CASSKRGGTEAFF
cdr3_nt: TGCGCCAGCAGCAAGAGAGGTGGGACTGAAGCTTTCTTT

v_call: TRBV19
j_call: TRBJ2-5
clone_size: NA
d_call: NA
cdr3_aa: CASSILGADQETQYF
cdr3_nt: TGTGCCAGTAGTATTTTGGGGGCGGACCAAGAGACCCAGTACTTC

v_call: TRBV19
j_call: TRBJ1-5
clone_size: NA
d_call: NA
cdr3_aa: CASRLFGSGGNQPQHF
cdr3_nt: TGTGCCAGTAGACTATTCGGGAGTGGTGGCAATCAGCCCCAGCATTTT

v_call: TRBV25-1
j_call: TRBJ2-7
clone_size: NA
d_call: NA
cdr3_aa: CASSEYGGSYEQYF
cdr3_nt: TGTGCCAGCAGTGAATATGGGGGGTCCTACGAGCAGTACTTC

v_call: TRBV7-2
j_call: TRBJ1-1
clone_size: NA
d_call: NA
cdr3_aa: CASSLLSPGLGTEAFF
cdr3_nt: TGTGCCAGCAGCTTATTATCCCCAGGTTTGGGCACTGAAGCTTTCTTT

v_call: TRBV29-1
j_call: TRBJ2-5
clone_size: NA
d_call: NA
cdr3_aa: CSVYRGEETQYF
cdr3_nt: TGCAGCGTTTATAGGGGTGAAGAGACCCAGTACTTC

v_call: TRBV6-5
j_call: TRBJ1-1
clone_size: NA
d_call: NA
cdr3_aa: CASRIQLNTEAFF
cdr3_nt: TGTGCCAGCAGAATACAGCTGAACACTGAAGCTTTCTTT

v_call: TRBV3-1/TRBV3-2
j_call: TRBJ1-2
clone_size: NA
d_call: NA
cdr3_aa: CASSQSVETSYTF
cdr3_nt: TGTGCCAGCAGCCAAAGCGTTGAAACTTCCTACACCTTC

v_call: TRBV4-2
j_call: TRBJ2-6
clone_size: few
d_call: TRBD1
cdr3_aa: CASSQGHGQAGANVLTF
cdr3_nt: TGTGCCAGCAGCCAAGGGCATGGACAGGCTGGGGCCAACGTCCTGACTTTC

v_call: TRBV12-5
j_call: TRBJ1-1
clone_size: many
d_call: NA
cdr3_aa: CASEGRGFEAFF
cdr3_nt: TGTGCTAGTGAAGGAAGGGGGTTTGAAGCTTTCTTT

v_call: TRBV2
j_call: TRBJ1-6
clone_size: NA
d_call: NA
cdr3_aa: CASSPDFRGSPLHF
cdr3_nt: TGTGCCAGCAGTCCGGACTTTCGGGGTTCACCCCTCCACTTT

v_call: TRBV11-2
j_call: TRBJ2-1
clone_size: NA
d_call: NA
cdr3_aa: CASSPRPLRGHDEQFF
cdr3_nt: TGTGCCAGCAGCCCCCGGCCCCTTAGGGGACACGATGAGCAGTTCTTC

v_call: TRBV5-1
j_call: TRBJ2-1
clone_size: NA
d_call: NA
cdr3_aa: CASSSTIGGYNEQFF
cdr3_nt: TGCGCCAGCAGCTCCACTATAGGGGGTTACAATGAGCAGTTCTTC

v_call: TRBV19
j_call: TRBJ1-1
clone_size: few
d_call: TRBD1
cdr3_aa: CASSKRQGKVEAFF
cdr3_nt: TGTGCCAGTAGTAAGCGACAGGGGAAGGTTGAAGCTTTCTTT

v_call: TRBV28
j_call: TRBJ2-3
clone_size: NA
d_call: NA
cdr3_aa: CASSLGGTGTDTQYF
cdr3_nt: TGTGCCAGCAGTTTGGGCGGGACAGGCACAGATACGCAGTATTTT

v_call: TRBV2
j_call: TRBJ2-6
clone_size: once
d_call: NA
cdr3_aa: CASIRRGGANVLTF
cdr3_nt: TGTGCCAGCATAAGGAGGGGTGGGGCCAACGTCCTGACTTTC

v_call: TRBV5-4
j_call: TRBJ1-1
clone_size: NA
d_call: NA
cdr3_aa: CASSLDRSYREAFF
cdr3_nt: TGTGCCAGCAGCTTGGACAGGTCTTATAGGGAAGCTTTCTTT